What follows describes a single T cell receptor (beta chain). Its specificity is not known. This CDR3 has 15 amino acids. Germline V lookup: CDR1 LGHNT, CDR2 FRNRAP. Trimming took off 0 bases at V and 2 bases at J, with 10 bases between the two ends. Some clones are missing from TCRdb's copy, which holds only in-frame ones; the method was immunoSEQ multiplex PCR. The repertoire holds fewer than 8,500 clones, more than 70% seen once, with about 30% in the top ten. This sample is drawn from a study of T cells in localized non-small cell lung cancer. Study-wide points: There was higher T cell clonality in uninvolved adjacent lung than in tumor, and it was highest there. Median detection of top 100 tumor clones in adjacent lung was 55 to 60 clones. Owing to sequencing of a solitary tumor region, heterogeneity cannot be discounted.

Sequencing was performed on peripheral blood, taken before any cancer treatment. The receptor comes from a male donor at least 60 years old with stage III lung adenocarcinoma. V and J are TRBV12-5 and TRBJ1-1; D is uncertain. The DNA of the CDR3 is TGTGCTAGTGGTTTGGTACTTGGCAGAAACACTGAAGCTTTCTTT. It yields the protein CASGLVLGRNTEAFF.